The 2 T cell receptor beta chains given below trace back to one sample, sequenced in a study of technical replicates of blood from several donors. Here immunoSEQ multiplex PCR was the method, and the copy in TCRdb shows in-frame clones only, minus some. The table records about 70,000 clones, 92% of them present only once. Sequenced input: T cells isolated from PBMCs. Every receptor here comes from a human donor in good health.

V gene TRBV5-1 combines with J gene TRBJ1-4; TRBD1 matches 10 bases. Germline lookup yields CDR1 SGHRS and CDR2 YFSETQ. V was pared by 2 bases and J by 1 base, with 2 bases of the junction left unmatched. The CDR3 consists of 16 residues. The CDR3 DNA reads TGCGCCAGCAGCTTCAGGACAGGGGGAACTAATGAAAAACTGTTTTTT. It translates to CASSFRTGGTNEKLFF.

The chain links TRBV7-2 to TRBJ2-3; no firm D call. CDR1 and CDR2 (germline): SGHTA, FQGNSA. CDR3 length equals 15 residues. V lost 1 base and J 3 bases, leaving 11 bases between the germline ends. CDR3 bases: TGTGCCAGCAGCTTAGGAGCCGTAACGACAGATACGCAGTATTTT. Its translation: CASSLGAVTTDTQYF.